This T cell receptor beta chain emerged from a study of blood T cells in healthy people across ages. Whole-study results and caveats: Correlation between TCR beta diversity and naive T cell percentage was strong. Using unsorted PBMCs precluded a conclusive naive versus antigen-experienced comparison.

This CDR3 spans 16 amino acids. V was cut by 7 bases and J by 11 bases, with 28 bases left in between. A second 7 to 11 cycle PCR used barcoded and J-beta primers. TCRdb called the 5' RACE reads again in MiXCR, with one record for every CDR3 protein. This table has roughly 640,000 distinct CDR3 sequences, 25% to 35% appearing once. This clonotype was detected only once. What it recognizes is unknown. The clonotype was recovered from a woman older than 75 in good health. The chain joins TRBV12-3 or TRBV12-4 to TRBJ2-3; D unclear. Sequenced sample: blood. CDR3 region: CASINEDGVRTDVQYF. DNA of the CDR3: TGTGCCAGCATAAACGAGGATGGAGTGAGAACAGATGTGCAGTATTTT.